The 15 T cell receptor beta chains listed next were all sequenced from one sample in a study of shared clonotypes between healthy human individuals. Measured with immunoSEQ multiplex PCR; TCRdb has only the in-frame clones, and not every one. The sample has fewer than 2.5 million clones; 90% to 95% are singletons. Sequencing was done on a sample of naive CD4+ T cells from PBMCs. Documented subset: CD45RA+ positively selected. The receptors stem from a man between 18 and 35 years old in good health. Some clones in this sample may be carry-over from other donors' samples.

The chain couples TRBV21-1 to TRBJ2-7; TRBD1 is taken as the D call from the table, unchecked against the DNA. TRBV21-1 is shown as a pseudogene. This CDR3 comprises 18 residues. The CDR3 protein is CASSKWMLRDRGTYEQYF. CDR3 DNA sequence: TGTGCCAGCAGCAAATGGATGTTGCGGGACAGGGGGACCTACGAGCAGTACTTC.

CDR3 in DNA: TGTGCCAGCAGTTCCCAGGGACTAGCGGGAGGGCTCGAGCAGTACTTC. It encodes CASSSQGLAGGLEQYF. The rearrangement uses TRBV6-5 and TRBJ2-7; 16 nucleotides agree with TRBD2. V lost 4 bases and J lost 6; bases outside the gene matches: 6. The CDR3 covers 16 residues. Per germline, CDR1 MNHEY and CDR2 SVGAGI.

The rearrangement joins TRBV7-3 to TRBJ2-7; TRBD2 agrees at 8 bases. CDR1 is SGHTA and CDR2 is FQGTGA in the germline V gene. This CDR3 is 14 amino acids long. Trimming cost V 7 bases and J 4 bases; bases outside gene matches: 9. In DNA, the CDR3 is TGTGCCAGCACCCCGGGGGGGGCCCCTTACGAGCAGTACTTC. Residues: CASTPGGAPYEQYF.

The chain uses TRBV19 and TRBJ2-7, with TRBD1 matching over 7 bases. Germline loops: CDR1 LNHDA, CDR2 SQIVND (reference sequence). The V segment lost 1 base and the J segment 6 bases; nucleotides outside the gene matches: 12. The CDR3 contains 16 residues. CDR3: CASSIVPGQLGVEQYF. The CDR3 DNA sequence: TGTGCCAGTAGTATAGTACCGGGACAGCTGGGAGTCGAGCAGTACTTC.

The chain recombines TRBV28 with TRBJ1-5; D is undetermined. From germline, CDR1 is MDHEN and CDR2 SYDVKM. Trimming took 3 bases from V and 7 from J, leaving 7 bases between them. CDR3 size: 12 residues. The CDR3 region has the DNA TGTGCCAGCAGTTTCGGGGAGCAGCCCCAGCATTTT. It translates to CASSFGEQPQHF. Using reference TRBV28 and TRBJ1-5 for the parts outside the CDR3, the full variable domain is DVKVTQSSRYLVKRTGEKVFLECVQDMDHENMFWYRQDPGLGLRLIYFSYDVKMKEKGDIPEGYSVSREKKERFSLILESASTNQTSMYLCASSFGEQPQHFGDGTRLSIL.

The genes are TRBV5-1 and TRBJ1-3; 7 bases agree with TRBD1. This CDR3 has 16 amino acids. V was clipped by 3 bases and J by 0 bases; unmatched bases: 6. Per germline, CDR1 SGHRS and CDR2 YFSETQ. The CDR3 is CASSSYRGLSGNTIYF. The DNA of the CDR3 is TGCGCCAGCAGCTCTTACAGGGGCCTCTCTGGAAACACCATATATTTT.

This chain links TRBV5-1 with TRBJ1-1, with D perhaps matching TRBD1 (6 bases). The V end lost 0 bases, the J end lost 3 bases, and 12 bases lay between the germline ends. Germline lookup yields CDR1 SGHRS and CDR2 YFSETQ. This CDR3 spans 15 amino acids. This CDR3 reads CASSLGGAKDTEAFF. CDR3 sequence (DNA): TGCGCCAGCAGCTTGGGGGGGGCGAAGGACACTGAAGCTTTCTTT.

The chain couples TRBV29-1 to TRBJ2-5; TRBD1 matches at 12 bases. Trimming took 3 bases from V and 5 from J; bases not matched to a gene: 4. The CDR3 runs 14 residues. CDR1 is SQVTM, CDR2 ANQGSEA, per germline. CDR3 sequence: CSVEGDRGRETQYF. Written as DNA, the CDR3 is TGCAGCGTTGAGGGGGACAGGGGGCGTGAGACCCAGTACTTC.

CDR3 loop: CASSLTGSGETQYF. In nucleotides, the CDR3 is TGTGCCAGCAGTTTAACAGGATCTGGGGAGACCCAGTACTTC. J is TRBJ2-5 and V is TRBV27; tentatively, D is TRBD1 (5 bases). The CDR3 contains 14 residues. The germline gives CDR1 MNHEY, CDR2 SMNVEV (reference sequence). The ends were cut back, 2 bases at V and 5 bases at J, with 12 bases in the middle.

As to this clone: At the DNA level, this CDR3 is encoded by other sequences in the same sample as well. The chain links TRBV19 to TRBJ2-5; 8 bases align to TRBD2. The germline V gene encodes CDR1 LNHDA and CDR2 SQIVND (reference sequence). The CDR3 extends over 14 amino acids. Germline trimming cut 3 bases from V and 5 bases from J; bases unmatched to any gene: 5. The CDR3 spells CASSIGGAGETQYF. DNA of the CDR3: TGTGCCAGTAGTATCGGGGGGGCCGGCGAGACCCAGTACTTC.

The chain is built from TRBV28 and TRBJ1-2; D is ambiguous. Germline V gene data show CDR1 as MDHEN and CDR2 as SYDVKM. The V gene lost 8 bases and the J gene lost 0 bases, with 10 bases spanning the gap. CDR3 size: 13 residues. CDR3: CASPLKPNYGYTF. The CDR3 nucleotides read TGTGCCAGCCCCCTAAAACCTAACTATGGCTACACCTTC.

The V gene is TRBV4-1, the J gene TRBJ2-5; 8 bases agree with TRBD2. V lost 0 bases, J lost 4 bases, and 4 bases stayed unmatched. Germline V gives CDR1 MGHRA, CDR2 YSYEKL. The CDR3 runs 15 residues. The CDR3 sequence: CASSQDGSGRETQYF. CDR3 in DNA: TGCGCCAGCAGCCAAGATGGCAGCGGGAGAGAGACCCAGTACTTC.

The rearrangement joins TRBV5-1 to TRBJ2-6; TRBD1 agrees at 11 bases. The CDR3 contains 19 residues. J was trimmed by 3 bases and V by 4 bases; bases with no gene match: 12. CDR1 and CDR2 from the germline V gene are SGHRS and YFSETQ. CDR3 in DNA: TGCGCCAGCAGCCGCCCCCCGGGACAGGGGGTGGTTGGGGCCAACGTCCTGACTTTC. The encoded protein is CASSRPPGQGVVGANVLTF.

CDR3 nucleotides: TGTGCCAGCAACTTTGGGCTGACTATGAACACTGAAGCTTTCTTT. This codes for CASNFGLTMNTEAFF. The chain couples TRBV5-8 to TRBJ1-1; the D is unclear. The CDR3 has 15 amino acids. V was trimmed by 6 bases and J by 0 bases, leaving 15 bases between them. Germline V gene data show CDR1 as SGHTS and CDR2 as YDEGEE.

The chain carries TRBV7-2 and TRBJ1-1; D is perhaps TRBD1 (5 bases). V was pared by 2 bases and J by 1 base, with 11 bases between. The CDR3 runs to 15 residues. The germline CDR1 and CDR2 sequences are SGHTA and FQGNSA. Here the CDR3 reads CASSLKGLKNTEAFF. The DNA for the CDR3 is TGTGCCAGCAGCTTAAAGGGACTAAAGAACACTGAAGCTTTCTTT.